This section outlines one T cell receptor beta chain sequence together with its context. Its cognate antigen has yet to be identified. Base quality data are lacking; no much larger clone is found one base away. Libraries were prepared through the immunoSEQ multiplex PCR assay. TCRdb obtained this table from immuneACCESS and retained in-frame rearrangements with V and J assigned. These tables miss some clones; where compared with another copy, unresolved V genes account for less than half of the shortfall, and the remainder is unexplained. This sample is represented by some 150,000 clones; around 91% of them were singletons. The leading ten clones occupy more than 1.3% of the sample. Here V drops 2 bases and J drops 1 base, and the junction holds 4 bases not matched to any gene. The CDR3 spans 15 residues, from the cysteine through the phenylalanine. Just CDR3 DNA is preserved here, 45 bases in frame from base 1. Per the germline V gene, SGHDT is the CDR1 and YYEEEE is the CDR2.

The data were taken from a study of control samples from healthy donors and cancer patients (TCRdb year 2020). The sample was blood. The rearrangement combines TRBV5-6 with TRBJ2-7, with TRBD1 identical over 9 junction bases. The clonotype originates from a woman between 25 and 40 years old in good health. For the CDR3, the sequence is CASSLTGGLSYEQYF. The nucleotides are TGTGCCAGCAGCTTAACAGGGGGCCTTTCCTACGAGCAGTACTTC.